This TCR beta chain is from a study of cytomegalovirus exposure and HLA in healthy donors (TCRdb year 2017). For the study in its entirety: An earlier analysis of more than 550 of the donors reported approximately 300 Gb of sequence data and 100 million to 120 million unique TCR beta sequences obtained from some 170 million T cells. Roughly 300 gigabases of sequencing data and 70 million to 85 million unique TCR sequences were included in an early release covering about 620 HLA-typed donors. Among the roughly 370 genotyped donors, about 85% belonged to the genetic ancestry cluster associated with self-reported Caucasian donors. The study aimed to test whether cataloging public T cell receptors could reveal signatures of past pathogen exposure. Using immunosequencing, the study profiled T cell repertoires from approximately 700 subjects and related those repertoires to cytomegalovirus serostatus. Besides the first cohort of roughly 640 subjects, a separate validation cohort made up of 90 to 150 different subjects was used. To predict cytomegalovirus infection status, the study combined high-throughput TCR immunosequencing, statistical association of individual TCRs with disease status, and machine learning. A later analysis re-analyzed previously published TCR beta repertoires from 600 to 850 donors and added high-resolution HLA genotyping to study TCR occurrence patterns. Rather than drawing on any new phenotypic data, the later analysis identified candidate immune exposures from TCR beta sequences and the way those sequences occurred across donors. In an earlier analysis of over 550 of the donors, high-throughput TCR beta sequencing was used to judge whether each TCR beta V gene segment behaved as functional or pseudogenic. Donor age, sex, ethnicity and CMV serostatus were collected together with the repertoire data. Genome-wide SNP genotypes for about 55% of the 666 donors were used in a later genetic analysis, which treated that subset as a discovery cohort. All discovery cohort repertoires had been generated on a single sequencing platform. Class I and class II HLA loci were covered by the typing at four-digit resolution. The number of donors typed differed by locus, with about 620-630 for A, B, C, DRB1 and DQB1, around 500 for DQA1, 606 for DPA1, and around 430 for DPB1. Roughly 5 DR-DQ haplotypes were handled as single units for association and clustering because linkage in the cohort was strong. Among about 400 genotyped donors of the cohort, an average of around 240,000 unique TCR beta nucleotide sequences was sequenced per donor, of which 15% to 20% were non-productive.

For this clone: Its antigen is currently not known. Base qualities were left out, and no much larger clone turns up one base away.

The library was produced with the immunoSEQ multiplex PCR assay. A mixture of 60 forward primers for TCR Vbeta segments and 13 reverse primers for TCR Jbeta segments was used in the multiplex PCR. The CDR3 region of rearranged TCR beta genes was amplified from genomic DNA by a multiplex PCR assay. Amplified TCR beta libraries were sequenced as 87-base-pair reads on the Illumina HiSeq System. Concerning the study's data processing: A later analysis tallied around 80 million unique TCR beta chains across the 666 repertoires, and around 10 million of those chains were shared by two or more donors. Raw reads were error-corrected and collapsed into unique sequences by a nearest-neighbor algorithm in which closely related sequences were merged to remove PCR and sequencing errors. V, D and J gene segments were assigned by aligning CDR3 sequences to IMGT reference sequences. For a sequence to be retained, a match of at least six nucleotides to both a V gene segment and a J gene segment was required. Rearrangements were classified as productive when the CDR3 lacked stop codons and remained in frame with V and J, and all other rearrangements were classified as non-productive. CDR3 was defined according to IMGT convention as the region running from the second conserved V-encoded cysteine to the conserved J-encoded phenylalanine. Sequences without an unambiguous match to a single V gene segment were excluded from the earlier analysis of about 600 of the donors. In an earlier analysis of around 590 of the donors, a V segment was called functional when productive rearrangements were above 56.7%, and segregating when the standard deviation between donors exceeded 5%. A statistical classification framework was built to diagnose cytomegalovirus status from the catalog of TCR beta chain sequences. In a later analysis, TCR nucleotide sequences were compared against IMGT/GENE-DB human TR gene sequences so that V and J genes could be assigned. In a later analysis, CDR3 sequences and most-parsimonious VDJ recombination scenarios were assigned using the TCRdist pipeline. In a later analysis, each TCR beta chain was defined by its CDR3 amino acid sequence together with its V-gene family, and reads without a unique V-gene family were excluded. A later analysis removed 500 to 650 highly shared, low-generation-probability nucleotide sequences to deal with suspected cross-contamination and a sequencing artifact. A later analysis calculated a clonal expansion index for each public chain from normalized within-repertoire ranks of inferred template counts. In a later analysis, generation probabilities were computed with a VDJ recombination model fitted to out-of-frame rearrangements, and the resulting probabilities were checked against IGoR. In a later analysis, TCR-TCR, TCR-HLA and TCR-CMV co-occurrence was scored with hypergeometric tests, and a repertoire-size bias correction was applied to TCR pairs. To estimate false discovery rates, a later analysis permuted the HLA or CMV assignments 20 times. In a later analysis, co-occurring TCRs were grouped using DBSCAN, and TCRdist sequence similarity was added for clustering within HLA-allele-positive subsets. For co-occurrence clustering, repertoires with fewer than 30,000 or more than 120,000 public chains were excluded, along with about five repertoires with anomalous nucleotide sharing. TCRdb retrieved this table from immuneACCESS and kept in-frame rearrangements only. Not all clones are present; in checked studies, unresolved V genes account for under half, and no reason is known for the remainder. V and J calls and clone size follow that table, whereas D and trimming were derived from the DNA. The sample table holds 150,000 or so clones, of which 60% to 85% were seen once. Around 13% of the sample belongs to the ten largest clones.

What the work shows at the level of the full study, not this receptor alone: At a false discovery rate of 0.05, a later analysis linked 15,000 to 20,000 TCR beta sequences to specific HLA alleles. Because counts were too low, seventeen rarely observed V segments, including chromosome 9 orphons, were excluded from the earlier analysis of 587 of the donors. According to a later analysis, most CMV-associated TCR beta chains appeared to be HLA-restricted, and the HLA associations seemed to be driven largely by CMV exposure. A later analysis found that HLA-associated TCR beta chains were more clonally expanded and had lower generation probabilities than equally common non-associated chains. A later analysis found that TCR association rates varied across HLA loci, with DRB1 alleles showing the most associated TCRs and HLA-C alleles the fewest. Because the 87-base-pair reads could not distinguish some IMGT-functional V segments, including TRBV6-2 and TRBV6-3, those segments were excluded. For the cohort, immune exposure information was limited to CMV serostatus. In a later genetic analysis, a missense DCLRE1C variant was associated with V-gene and J-gene trimming of TCR beta chains, and the association was replicated in an independent cohort. Strong co-occurrence of HLA alleles, especially DR and DQ, made assigning TCR associations to individual alleles difficult. Correlated functional status among segregating V segments might be attributable to linkage disequilibrium, but an unknown experimental factor could not be ruled out. The authors suggested that the approach could potentially be extended to other disease states and immunological phenotypes. In an earlier analysis of 587 of the donors, most TCR beta V segments appeared in productive rearrangements about 87% or about 30% of the time, broadly matching IMGT annotations. The classifier was reported to diagnose cytomegalovirus status with high specificity and sensitivity in both the original cohort and the validation cohort. This cohort had only TCR beta chains sequenced, and the lack of alpha or paired-chain data limited which features could be detected. A group of highly shared sequence variants was considered likely to be a technical artifact of the sequencing pipeline. Sequencing depth was assumed to be roughly uniform across donors in the presence/absence analyses, though that assumption may not hold. HLA typing was unavailable for some donors at each locus, so association tests used only the typed subset. A further reported finding was that TCR beta sequences accurately predicted the HLA-A and HLA-B alleles for most subjects in the first cohort. A later analysis reported that several top co-occurrence clusters appeared linked to parvovirus B19, influenza, CMV and Epstein-Barr virus. Most TCR sequences were seen in very few donors, while some public TCRs were found in many individuals. Compared with the roughly 720-donor mean, donors in an Asian-associated ancestry cluster had fewer N-insertions in productive TCRs, according to a later genetic analysis. A few of the identified cytomegalovirus-associated TCR beta chains were confirmed in vitro to be specific for cytomegalovirus antigens. In the study, roughly 160 TCR beta chains were listed as associated with cytomegalovirus.

The CDR3 has 14 amino acids, counting the end cysteine and phenylalanine. Left in the record is the CDR3 DNA by itself, 42 bases read in frame from the first base. The germline V gene encodes CDR1 SEHNR and CDR2 FQNEAQ (reference sequence). After removal of 5 bases from V and 8 bases from J, the junction retains 5 bases not matched to a gene. The cohort consisted of 600 or so healthy bone marrow donors. All cohort members were sampled while nominally healthy, although unrecorded immune exposures were likely present. The donor tested CMV seropositive, placing the donor among the 289 seropositive members of the cohort. A peripheral blood sample was provided by each donor, and peripheral blood mononuclear cells were used for TCR beta sequencing. Genomic DNA was extracted from the blood cell samples with the Qiagen DNeasy Blood Extraction Kit.

The clonotype originates from a man in his forties in good health and CMV-seropositive. The sequencing sample was made of PBMCs. The V and J genes are TRBV7-9 and TRBJ2-1, with 11 middle bases fitting TRBD2. The DNA reads TGTGCCAGCAGCCTTAGCGGGAGGGTCGATGAGCAGTTCTTC. The resulting protein is CASSLSGRVDEQFF.